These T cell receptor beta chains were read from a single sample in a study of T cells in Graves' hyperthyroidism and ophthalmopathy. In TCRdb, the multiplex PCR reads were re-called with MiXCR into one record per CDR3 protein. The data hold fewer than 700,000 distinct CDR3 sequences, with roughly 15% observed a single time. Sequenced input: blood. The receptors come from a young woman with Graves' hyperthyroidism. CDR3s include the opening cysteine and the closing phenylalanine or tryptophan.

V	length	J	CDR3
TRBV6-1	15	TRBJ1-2	CASIFSRDTPSSYTF
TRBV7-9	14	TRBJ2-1	CASSSDRVRNEQFF
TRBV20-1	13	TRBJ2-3	CSARKSSTDTQYF
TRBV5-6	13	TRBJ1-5	CASSLLLGQPQHF
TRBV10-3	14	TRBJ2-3	CATLDGTSTDTQYF
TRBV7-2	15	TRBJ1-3	CASSPQGGQGNTIYF
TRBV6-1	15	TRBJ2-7	CASRIGQGASYEQYF
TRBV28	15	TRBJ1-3	CASSLTIGSGNTIYF
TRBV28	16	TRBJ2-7	CASRPPLSGRSYEQYF
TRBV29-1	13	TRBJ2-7	CSVVEGANYEQYF
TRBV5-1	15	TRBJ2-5	CASSTQTGTQETQYF
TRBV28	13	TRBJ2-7	CASSLTETYEQYF
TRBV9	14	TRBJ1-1	CASSVGGRGTEAFF
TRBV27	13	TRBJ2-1	CASAGGGNNEQFF
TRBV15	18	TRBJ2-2	CATSSPSSGRAIVGELFF
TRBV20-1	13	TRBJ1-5	CSARDEGVQPQHF
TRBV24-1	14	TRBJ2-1	CATSDLLRRDEQFF
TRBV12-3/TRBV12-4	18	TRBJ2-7	CASIRESERGKSSYEQYF
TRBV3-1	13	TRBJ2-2	CASSPSEVGELFF
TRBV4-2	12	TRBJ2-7	CASSRTGHEQYF
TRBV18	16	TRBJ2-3	CASSSQGTAGTDTQYF
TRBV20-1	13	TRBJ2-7	CSSPDGVDYEQYF